A single TCR beta chain is shown here with its context. Its antigen is unknown. These data come from a study of T cell responses to AZD1222 COVID-19 vaccine. The protocol was immunoSEQ multiplex PCR, while the TCRdb copy is restricted to in-frame clones and leaves out a portion. The sample includes around 160,000 clones, just over 90% of them seen just once. CDR1 is SGHTA, CDR2 FQGTGA, per germline. The V end was cut by 1 base, the J end by 1 base, with 4 bases between. This CDR3 region has 13 residues. The study's findings and limits: At study baseline, merely roughly 6 AZD1222 recipients were seropositive. Compared with day 0, the breadth and depth of the Spike-specific TCR repertoire rose significantly after two doses of AZD1222.

The clonotype originates from an adult in good health. The sequences come from peripheral blood, collected on day 0 of AZD1222 vaccination. The chain employs TRBV7-3 and TRBJ1-1; no definite D call. The CDR3 sequence is CASSLKANTEAFF. The DNA for the CDR3 is TGTGCCAGCAGCTTAAAAGCGAACACTGAAGCTTTCTTT.